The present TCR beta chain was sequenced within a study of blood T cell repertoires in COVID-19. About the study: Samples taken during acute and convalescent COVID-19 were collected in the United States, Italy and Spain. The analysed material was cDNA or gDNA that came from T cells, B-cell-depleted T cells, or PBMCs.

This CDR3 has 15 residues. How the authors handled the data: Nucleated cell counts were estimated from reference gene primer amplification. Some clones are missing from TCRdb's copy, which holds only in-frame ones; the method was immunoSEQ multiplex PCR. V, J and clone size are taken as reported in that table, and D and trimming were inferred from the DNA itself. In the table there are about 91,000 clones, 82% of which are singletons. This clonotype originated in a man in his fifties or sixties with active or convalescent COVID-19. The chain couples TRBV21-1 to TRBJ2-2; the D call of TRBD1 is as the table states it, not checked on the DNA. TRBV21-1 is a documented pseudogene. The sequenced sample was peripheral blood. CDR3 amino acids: CASIADRGDTGELFF. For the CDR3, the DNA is TGTGCCAGCATCGCCGACAGGGGGGACACCGGGGAGCTGTTTTTT.